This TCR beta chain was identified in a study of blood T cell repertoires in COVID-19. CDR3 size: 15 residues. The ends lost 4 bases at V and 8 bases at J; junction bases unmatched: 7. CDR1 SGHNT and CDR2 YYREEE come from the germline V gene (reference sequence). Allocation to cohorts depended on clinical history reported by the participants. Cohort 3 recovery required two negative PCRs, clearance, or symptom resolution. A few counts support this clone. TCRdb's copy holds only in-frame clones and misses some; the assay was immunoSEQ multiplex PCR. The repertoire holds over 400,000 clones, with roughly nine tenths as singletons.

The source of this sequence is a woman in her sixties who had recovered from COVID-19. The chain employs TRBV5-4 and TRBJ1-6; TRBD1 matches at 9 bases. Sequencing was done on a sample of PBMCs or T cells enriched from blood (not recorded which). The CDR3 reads CASSITGGLDSPLHF. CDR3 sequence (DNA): TGTGCCAGCAGCATAACAGGGGGCTTGGATTCACCCCTCCACTTT.